A single sample is the source of the 5 T cell receptor beta chains below, sequenced in a study of cytomegalovirus exposure and HLA in healthy donors. The PCR had 60 Vbeta and 13 Jbeta primers. This table comes from immunoSEQ multiplex PCR, and its TCRdb copy is limited to in-frame clones, with some not included. Here the sample spans around 150,000 clones, over 75% being singletons. The sample consisted of PBMCs. These receptors were obtained from a woman aged 45-59 years in good health and CMV-seropositive.

The V call is TRBV9, the J call TRBJ2-7; 12 positions match TRBD2. Trimming took 3 bases from V and 4 from J; bases not matched to a gene: 8. The CDR3 loop spans 16 amino acids. The germline CDR1 and CDR2 sequences are SGDLS and YYNGEE. The CDR3 is CASSASGLAGVYEQYF. CDR3 nucleotide sequence: TGTGCCAGCAGCGCCTCGGGACTAGCGGGCGTTTACGAGCAGTACTTC.

The V and J genes are TRBV29-1 and TRBJ1-1; D might be TRBD1 (5 bases). In germline, CDR1 is SQVTM, CDR2 ANQGSEA. V lost 6 bases, J lost 1 base, and 9 bases lay in between. This CDR3 has 12 amino acids. For the CDR3, the DNA is TGCAGCGTCCACGACAGGAACACTGAAGCTTTCTTT. Translation: CSVHDRNTEAFF.

This clone was detected a few times. The V gene is TRBV6-5, the J gene TRBJ2-3, with 10 bases matching TRBD1. CDR3 length: 16 residues. From germline, CDR1 is MNHEY and CDR2 SVGAGI. V was clipped by 4 bases and J by 1 base; unmatched bases: 5. CDR3 loop: CASSLTGGYRTDTQYF. In nucleotides, the CDR3 is TGTGCCAGCAGTTTGACAGGGGGCTATCGCACAGATACGCAGTATTTT.

V is TRBV6-5 and J is TRBJ2-6; no reliable D call. CDR1 MNHEY and CDR2 SVGAGI come from the germline V gene. The V end lost 5 bases, the J end lost 5 bases, and 13 bases lay between the germline ends. The CDR3 is 15 residues long. The CDR3: CASSIDRLRANVLTF. CDR3 coding DNA: TGTGCCAGCAGTATCGATCGACTTCGGGCCAACGTCCTGACTTTC.

This clone appeared a single time. The rearrangement uses TRBV29-1 and TRBJ2-6; TRBD1 matches at 10 bases. CDR3 length: 15 amino acids. V was clipped by 7 bases and J by 0 bases; unmatched bases: 3. Germline V gene lookup returns CDR1 SQVTM and CDR2 ANQGSEA. CDR3 protein: CSAGQGSSGANVLTF. CDR3 sequence (DNA): TGCAGCGCGGGACAGGGGAGCTCTGGGGCCAACGTCCTGACTTTC.